These 27 T cell receptor beta chains originate from one sample sequenced in a study of T cell responses to AZD1222 COVID-19 vaccine. Here immunoSEQ multiplex PCR was the method, and the copy in TCRdb shows in-frame clones only, minus some. The sample carries more than 250,000 clones, 85% to 95% recorded once. Sequenced here: peripheral blood, sampled on day 0 of AZD1222 vaccination. The receptors stem from an adult in good health.

This chain links TRBV5-1 with TRBJ1-1; unclear D gene. The V gene's germline CDR1 is SGHRS and CDR2 YFSETQ. This CDR3 spans 13 amino acids. V was clipped by 5 bases and J by 6 bases, with 14 bases between them. The CDR3 sequence: CASRRQDSSEAFF. The CDR3 DNA reads as TGCGCCAGCAGGCGGCAGGATTCATCTGAAGCTTTCTTT.

The chain joins TRBV19 to TRBJ1-5; no clear D. Looked up from germline, CDR1 is LNHDA and CDR2 is SQIVND (reference sequence). The CDR3 contains 14 residues. Between the trimmed V and J ends, which lost 7 bases and 5 bases, there was a span of 15 bases. The CDR3 DNA follows: TGTGCCAGTAACGAGGGTATGGTTGATCAGCCCCAGCATTTT. It is translated as CASNEGMVDQPQHF.

The J gene is TRBJ1-1, the V gene TRBV27; no clear D gene. CDR1 and CDR2 from the germline V gene are MNHEY and SMNVEV (reference sequence). Trimming pared 5 bases from V and 1 base from J, leaving 14 bases between. The CDR3 totals 15 residues. CDR3 nucleotide sequence: TGTGCCAGCAGTCTCTCACCTTTGGGGAACACTGAAGCTTTCTTT. This translates into CASSLSPLGNTEAFF.

To note about this clone: Other nucleotide sequences from this sample produce the same CDR3. The chain carries TRBV4-2 and TRBJ1-5; D is unresolved. Germline loops: CDR1 LGHNA, CDR2 YNFKEQ. The ends were cut back, 1 base at V and 5 bases at J, with 6 bases in the middle. The CDR3 runs to 13 residues. Here the CDR3 DNA reads TGTGCCAGCAGCCAAGGTTCTTATCAGCCCCAGCATTTT. Translation: CASSQGSYQPQHF.

The chain couples TRBV28 to TRBJ1-5, with D hard to call. Germline V gene lookup returns CDR1 MDHEN and CDR2 SYDVKM. The CDR3 is 15 amino acids. The V end was cut by 3 bases, the J end by 3 bases, with 12 bases between. CDR3 in amino acids: CASSLGLGANQPQHF. The CDR3 DNA is TGTGCCAGCAGTTTGGGCTTGGGTGCCAATCAGCCCCAGCATTTT.

This chain uses TRBV10-3 with TRBJ2-7, with TRBD1 matching 7 bases. The V gene end was trimmed by 0 bases and the J gene end by 4 bases; junction bases not matched to a gene: 0. This CDR3 has 13 amino acids. Germline V CDR1 and CDR2: ENHRY, SYGVKD. The CDR3 bases are TGTGCCATCAGTGAGTCGACAGGGTACGAGCAGTACTTC. It specifies CAISESTGYEQYF.

V is TRBV29-1 and J is TRBJ2-1; no firm D call. This CDR3 spans 14 amino acids. Germline CDR1 and CDR2: SQVTM and ANQGSEA. V was cut by 0 bases and J by 3 bases, with 9 bases left in between. The CDR3 loop is CSVEDVAGYNEQFF. The CDR3 nucleotides read TGCAGCGTTGAAGATGTCGCCGGCTACAATGAGCAGTTCTTC.

V gene TRBV19 combines with J gene TRBJ1-5; D may be TRBD1 (5 bases). The CDR3 extends over 17 amino acids. Trimming left V 7 bases short and J 0 bases short, with 19 bases between. CDR1 is LNHDA and CDR2 is SQIVND in the germline V gene (reference sequence). The CDR3 protein is CASTSLRGGYSNQPQHF. The CDR3 coding sequence is TGTGCCAGTACTTCCCTGCGGGGGGGATATAGCAATCAGCCCCAGCATTTT.

The chain uses TRBV9 and TRBJ1-3; D is perhaps TRBD1 (5 bases). V shed 0 bases and J shed 0 bases, with 7 bases lying between them. The germline V gene encodes CDR1 SGDLS and CDR2 YYNGEE. This CDR3 region has 15 residues. The CDR3 sequence is CASSVADSSGNTIYF. CDR3 in DNA: TGTGCCAGCAGCGTAGCTGACAGCTCTGGAAACACCATATATTTT.

With respect to this clone: The same CDR3 can be traced to other DNA sequences in this sample. The DNA of the CDR3 is TGTGCCAGCAGCCTTACCGGGGAGCTGTTTTTT. This translates into CASSLTGELFF. The chain employs TRBV3-1 (or the pseudogene TRBV3-2) and TRBJ2-2; D gene unclear. Per the germline V gene, CDR1 is LGHDT and CDR2 is YNNKEL (reference sequence). This CDR3 has 11 amino acids. V lost 4 bases to trimming and J lost 5 bases, with 2 bases between them.

The CDR3 here is CASSVGPNTEAFF. CDR3 nucleotides: TGTGCCAGCAGTGTGGGACCGAACACTGAAGCTTTCTTT. The chain uses TRBV28 and TRBJ1-1; possible D gene TRBD1, 5 bases. This CDR3 region has 13 residues. V lost 5 bases to trimming and J lost 1 base, with 8 bases between them. Germline-derived CDR1 and CDR2 are MDHEN and SYDVKM.

The V and J genes are TRBV5-1 and TRBJ1-5; the D is unclear. Germline V gene sequence: CDR1 SGHRS, CDR2 YFSETQ. V lost 7 bases and J lost 0, with 14 bases in between. The length of the CDR3 is 15 residues. The CDR3 spells CASRAGPNSNQPQHF. The CDR3 nucleotides read TGCGCCAGCCGGGCCGGACCGAATAGCAATCAGCCCCAGCATTTT.

V and J are TRBV24-1 and TRBJ2-5; TRBD1 might be the D (6 bases). The CDR3 has 15 residues. V lost 1 base to trimming and J lost 2 bases, with 10 bases between them. Germline V gene sequence: CDR1 KGHDR, CDR2 SFDVKD. The CDR3 spells CATSDFGQLQETQYF. The CDR3, as DNA: TGTGCCACCAGTGATTTTGGACAGTTACAAGAGACCCAGTACTTC.

The chain couples TRBV21-1 to TRBJ1-4. TRBV21-1 is designated a pseudogene. CDR3 length: 15 residues. The CDR3 protein is CASSPRPLPGEKLFF. CDR3 DNA sequence: TGTGCCAGCAGCCCTCGGCCGCTCCCGGGGGAAAAACTGTTTTTT.

The chain employs TRBV28 and TRBJ2-2, with TRBD1 matching 7 bases. The CDR3 totals 17 residues. Germline loops: CDR1 MDHEN, CDR2 SYDVKM. V shed 1 base, J shed 8 bases, and the junction held 13 bases outside the gene matches. The CDR3 sequence: CASSLSAGGTARGELFF. The CDR3 DNA reads as TGTGCCAGCAGTTTATCTGCCGGTGGGACAGCGCGGGGGGAGCTGTTTTTT.

The chain is built from TRBV3-1 (or the pseudogene TRBV3-2) and TRBJ1-1; D is unclear. This CDR3 has 14 residues. Trimming left V 0 bases short and J 1 base short, with 6 bases between. Germline lookup yields CDR1 LGHDT and CDR2 YNNKEL (reference sequence). The CDR3 sequence is CASSQEVRNTEAFF. In DNA, the CDR3 is TGTGCCAGCAGCCAAGAGGTACGGAACACTGAAGCTTTCTTT.

For the CDR3, the DNA is TGTGCCAGCAGCCCTGAATCAGGGGGCTGGGGCACCGGGGAGCTGTTTTTT. This codes for CASSPESGGWGTGELFF. The chain is built from TRBV11-3 and TRBJ2-2; 8 bases line up with TRBD1. Germline CDR1 and CDR2: SGHNT and YENEEA. This CDR3 spans 17 amino acids. The V gene end was trimmed by 5 bases and the J gene end by 4 bases; junction bases not matched to a gene: 12.

The chain employs TRBV28 and TRBJ2-3; perhaps D is TRBD1 or TRBD2 (5 bases each). The CDR3 is 13 amino acids. Germline values: CDR1 MDHEN, CDR2 SYDVKM. V was shortened by 4 bases and J by 6 bases, with 11 bases between the two germline ends. The CDR3 reads CASSSRGIDTQYF. Here the CDR3 DNA reads TGTGCCAGCAGTTCGAGGGGCATCGATACGCAGTATTTT.

The CDR3 spells CASSVQGASSTDTQYF. DNA for the CDR3: TGTGCCAGCAGTGTACAGGGGGCCTCTAGCACAGATACGCAGTATTTT. The chain carries TRBV2 and TRBJ2-3; TRBD1 matches at 9 bases. The CDR3 is 16 residues long. V lost 4 bases, J lost 0 bases, and 5 bases stayed unmatched. Germline values: CDR1 SNHLY, CDR2 FYNNEI. Looking up the rest from reference TRBV2 and TRBJ2-3 gives the full variable domain: EPEVTQTPSHQVTQMGQEVILRCVPISNHLYFYWYRQILGQKVEFLVSFYNNEISEKSEIFDDQFSVERPDGSNFTLKIRSTKLEDSAMYFCASSVQGASSTDTQYFGPGTRLTVL.

The rearrangement joins TRBV28 to TRBJ2-1; 12 bases map to TRBD2. The CDR3 covers 14 residues. Germline V gene sequence: CDR1 MDHEN, CDR2 SYDVKM. Unmatched junction bases numbered 8, after V lost 11 bases and J lost 6 bases. For the CDR3, the DNA is TGTGCCGCGAGACTAGCGGGAGATATCAATGAGCAGTTCTTC. It yields the protein CAARLAGDINEQFF.

The CDR3 DNA reads as TGCGCCAGCAGCTTGGCGGGACAGGGAAGAGAAAAACTGTTTTTT. This gives the protein CASSLAGQGREKLFF. This chain connects TRBV5-1 to TRBJ1-4; 9 bases map to TRBD1. V gave up 0 bases and J gave up 8 bases; unmatched junction bases: 5. The CDR3 extends over 15 amino acids. In germline, CDR1 is SGHRS, CDR2 YFSETQ.

The chain uses TRBV7-8 and TRBJ2-3; weak D call: TRBD1 (6 bases). This CDR3 comprises 15 residues. Trimming removed 0 bases from V and 1 base from J, with 8 bases in between. The germline V gene encodes CDR1 SGHVS and CDR2 FQNEAQ. CDR3 bases: TGTGCCAGCAGCTTAGCTGGGGGCCGCACAGATACGCAGTATTTT. This sequence encodes CASSLAGGRTDTQYF.

The J gene is TRBJ2-7, the V gene TRBV7-2; D gene unclear. The germline V and J ends were trimmed by 5 bases and 3 bases, with 11 bases remaining between them. Germline V gene sequence: CDR1 SGHTA, CDR2 FQGNSA. The CDR3 spans 13 residues. CDR3 DNA sequence: TGTGCCAGCAGCCCAAGGAGATTCTACGAGCAGTACTTC. Its protein is CASSPRRFYEQYF.

This rearrangement joins TRBV4-1 to TRBJ2-3; 9 positions agree with TRBD2. The ends lost 1 base at V and 1 base at J; junction bases unmatched: 6. The germline gives CDR1 MGHRA, CDR2 YSYEKL. This CDR3 has 17 amino acids. This CDR3 is CASSQGFRTSGTDTQYF. The CDR3 region has the DNA TGCGCCAGCAGCCAAGGGTTTCGGACTAGCGGCACAGATACGCAGTATTTT.

The J gene is TRBJ1-6, the V gene TRBV21-1. TRBV21-1 is a known pseudogene. The CDR3 consists of 14 residues. CDR3 protein: CASSKGDRAGPLHF. The CDR3 DNA reads as TGTGCCAGCAGCAAAGGGGACCGGGCCGGACCCCTCCACTTT.

The rearrangement links TRBV5-1 to TRBJ1-4, with a possible D match to TRBD1 (5 bases). CDR1 SGHRS and CDR2 YFSETQ come from the germline V gene. This CDR3 is built from 14 residues. V was shortened by 4 bases and J by 4 bases, with 11 bases between the two germline ends. The CDR3 sequence is CASSQQASNEKLFF. For the CDR3, the DNA is TGCGCCAGCAGCCAACAGGCGAGTAATGAAAAACTGTTTTTT.

V is TRBV5-5 and J is TRBJ1-2; 11 bases are shared with TRBD1. With V trimmed by 0 bases and J by 4 bases, 14 bases remained unmatched. This CDR3 spans 19 amino acids. CDR1 and CDR2 from the germline V gene are SGHKS and YYEKEE (reference sequence). DNA for the CDR3: TGTGCCAGCAGCTTGGTTAGTCCTGGACAGGGGGCTCGGGGCTATGGCTACACCTTC. This sequence encodes CASSLVSPGQGARGYGYTF.